This entry lists 31 T cell receptor beta chains sequenced from one sample in a study of type 1 regulatory T cells. TCRdb recomputed calls from the reads with MiXCR, one row per CDR3 protein. The sample has about 42,000 distinct CDR3 sequences; 9% to 15% are singletons. Their target antigens are unknown. Input material: cultured non-Tr1 T cells, either the whole culture or a sorted T cell fraction (not recorded which). Source of these receptors: a human donor in good health.

Turning to this clonotype: Just one base apart from a much larger clone, this may be a read error. Likely a read error: the CDR3 ends without its conserved phenylalanine or tryptophan. The chain joins TRBV12-3 or TRBV12-4 to TRBJ2-3; D uncertain. Trimming took off 8 bases at V and 2 bases at J, with 11 bases between the two ends. This CDR3 is built from 13 residues. CDR3 in amino acids: CASGAATTDTQYS. The CDR3 region has the DNA TGTGCCAGCGGCGCGGCGACCACAGATACGCAGTATTCT.

The chain has TRBV29-1 and TRBJ2-3; D unclear. Trimming removed 1 base at V and 4 bases at J, with 9 bases between. The CDR3 loop spans 13 amino acids. Germline values: CDR1 SQVTM, CDR2 ANQGSEA. This chain's CDR3 is CSVEAPGPDTQYF. The DNA for the CDR3 is TGCAGCGTTGAAGCCCCCGGCCCAGATACGCAGTATTTT.

This clonotype appeared many times. This rearrangement joins TRBV25-1 to TRBJ2-2; no definite D call. Germline CDR1 reads MGHDK; CDR2 reads SYGVNS. The CDR3 length is 15 residues. Trimming took 3 bases from V and 1 from J, leaving 9 bases between them. This chain's CDR3 is CASSDPSLNTGELFF. Here the CDR3 DNA reads TGTGCCAGCAGTGACCCCAGTTTGAACACCGGGGAGCTGTTTTTT.

This clonotype was seen many times. One junction end does not reproduce the germline sequence, and a read error may be involved. The chain joins TRBV7-7 to TRBJ2-2; 9 positions match TRBD1. The CDR3 spans 15 residues. CDR1 is SSHAT, CDR2 FNYEAQ, per germline (reference sequence). CDR3 sequence: CASSLTGGNTGELFF. The CDR3 DNA reads as TGTGCTAGCAGCTTGACAGGGGGTAACACCGGGGAGCTGTTTTTT.

This clonotype appeared many times. The chain links TRBV7-6 to TRBJ2-1, with D tentatively TRBD2 (5 bases). The V end was cut by 1 base, the J end by 7 bases, with 17 bases between. CDR1 is SGHVS, CDR2 FNYEAQ, per germline. CDR3 length equals 16 residues. The CDR3 coding sequence is TGTGCCAGCAGCTTAGTGGGCCTAGCTGCCTTTAATGAGCAGTTCTTC. Encoded protein: CASSLVGLAAFNEQFF.

The V gene is TRBV7-2, the J gene TRBJ2-1; D is unresolved. Germline V CDR1 and CDR2: SGHTA, FQGNSA. The CDR3 spans 20 residues. V lost 1 base and J lost 4, with 26 bases in between. CDR3 region: CASSLDGVGPRRGRYNEQFF. CDR3 nucleotides: TGTGCCAGCAGCTTAGACGGTGTCGGCCCCAGGAGAGGCCGTTACAATGAGCAGTTCTTC.

The rearrangement uses TRBV18 and TRBJ1-1, with 10 positions matching TRBD1. This CDR3 is 15 amino acids long. Germline V gene data show CDR1 as KGHSH and CDR2 as LQKENI. Unmatched junction bases numbered 5, after V lost 4 bases and J lost 3 bases. This CDR3 is CASSRSGTGDTEAFF. In DNA, the CDR3 is TGTGCCAGCTCACGGTCCGGGACAGGGGACACTGAAGCTTTCTTT.

The chain combines TRBV29-1 with TRBJ2-6; D unclear. Per the germline V gene, CDR1 is SQVTM and CDR2 is ANQGSEA. The V end was cut by 3 bases, the J end by 8 bases, with 8 bases between. The CDR3 covers 12 residues. The CDR3 DNA reads as TGCAGCGTTGATCCGGGTTCCAACGTCCTGACTTTC. Amino acid sequence: CSVDPGSNVLTF.

There are many counts of this clonotype. The V call is TRBV10-3, the J call TRBJ2-3; unclear D gene. This CDR3 contains 13 residues. Germline V gene data show CDR1 as ENHRY and CDR2 as SYGVKD. V lost 3 bases and J 3 bases, leaving 7 bases between the germline ends. DNA for the CDR3: TGTGCCATCAGTGATCGGGCTACAGATACGCAGTATTTT. This sequence encodes CAISDRATDTQYF.

This clonotype was detected only a few times. CDR3 sequence: CASSLAGVNRLAGVNEQFF. In DNA, the CDR3 is TGCGCCAGCAGCTTAGCAGGGGTTAATCGGCTAGCGGGAGTAAATGAGCAGTTCTTC. This chain connects TRBV5-1 to TRBJ2-1, with 10 positions matching TRBD2. The trim removed 2 bases at V and 7 bases at J, leaving 18 bases unmatched. Germline CDR1 and CDR2: SGHRS and YFSETQ. This CDR3 has 19 amino acids.

This clonotype was counted ten times or more. The chain uses TRBV7-3 and TRBJ2-7, with no clear D. CDR1 and CDR2 from the germline V gene are SGHTA and FQGTGA. V shed 2 bases and J shed 2 bases, with 13 bases lying between them. This CDR3 has 15 amino acids. The CDR3 bases are TGTGCCAGCAGCTTACTTCCTGGCGGAACCTACGAGCAGTACTTC. This encodes CASSLLPGGTYEQYF.

Ten or more counts support this clonotype. This sequence joins TRBV10-3 and TRBJ1-2, with 7 positions matching TRBD1. This CDR3 region has 11 residues. The V and J ends lost 10 bases and 5 bases, in that order; junction bases with no gene match: 4. Germline V CDR1 and CDR2: ENHRY, SYGVKD. The CDR3 sequence is CASGTDYGYTF. CDR3 bases: TGTGCCAGCGGGACAGATTATGGCTACACCTTC.

As to this clonotype: A much larger clone sits a single nucleotide away, making a read error possible. The chain links TRBV12-3 or TRBV12-4 to TRBJ1-2; tentatively, D is TRBD1 (5 bases). This CDR3 is built from 13 residues. In DNA, the CDR3 is TGTGCCAGCAGTTTAGGGACAAACTATGACTACACCTTC. It is translated as CASSLGTNYDYTF.

This clonotype showed up many times. The chain combines TRBV19 with TRBJ2-1, with D perhaps matching TRBD2 (5 bases). This CDR3 is built from 15 residues. Trimming stripped 2 bases from V and 4 bases from J, with 12 bases between. The germline V gene encodes CDR1 LNHDA and CDR2 SQIVND (reference sequence). The CDR3 protein is CASSIKLVLYNEQFF. In DNA, the CDR3 is TGTGCCAGTAGTATAAAACTAGTGCTATACAATGAGCAGTTCTTC.

This clonotype was recorded a few times. The chain combines TRBV19 with TRBJ2-7; the D is unclear. From germline, CDR1 is LNHDA and CDR2 SQIVND (reference sequence). The CDR3 is 13 residues long. The V end was cut by 5 bases, the J end by 6 bases, with 14 bases between. This chain's CDR3 is CASSEVRMGEQYF. CDR3 DNA: TGTGCCAGTAGTGAGGTCCGGATGGGCGAGCAGTACTTC.

The chain uses TRBV7-2 and TRBJ2-1, with TRBD2 matching 11 bases. Germline V lookup: CDR1 SGHTA, CDR2 FQGNSA. The V and J ends lost 2 bases and 3 bases, in that order; junction bases with no gene match: 9. The CDR3 consists of 18 residues. CDR3 sequence: CASSLLLAGGSFYNEQFF. CDR3 nucleotide sequence: TGTGCCAGCAGCTTACTCCTAGCGGGAGGAAGTTTCTACAATGAGCAGTTCTTC. The whole variable domain, remainder taken from reference TRBV7-2 and TRBJ2-1, is GAGVSQSPSNKVTEKGKDVELRCDPISGHTALYWYRQSLGQGLEFLIYFQGNSAPDKSGLPSDRFSAERTGGSVSTLTIQRTQQEDSAVYLCASSLLLAGGSFYNEQFFGPGTRLTVL.

A few counts support this clonotype. The chain recombines TRBV28 with TRBJ2-3; 8 bases are shared with TRBD2. CDR1 and CDR2 (germline): MDHEN, SYDVKM. The CDR3 length is 24 residues. The junction had 33 bases not matched to a gene; V was cut back by 3 bases and J by 4 bases. The CDR3 DNA sequence: TGTGCCAGCAGTTTTAATTTAGTTCGAGGGAGAGGGGCAGGCGGCGGGAGGTTCGCAGATACGCAGTATTTT. This sequence encodes CASSFNLVRGRGAGGGRFADTQYF.

This clonotype was observed a few times. One end of the junction does not line up with germline, which may come from a read error. CDR3 DNA: TGTGCCAGCAGCACTAGTGGGGGGGGCTGGGTGGATATGCAGTATTTT. Encoded protein: CASSTSGGGWVDMQYF. The chain uses TRBV7-8 and TRBJ2-3, with a weak D call TRBD2 (7 bases). CDR1 and CDR2 (germline): SGHVS, FQNEAQ. CDR3 size: 16 residues.

In its sample, this clonotype ranks as medium-sized (0.01 to 0.1%). This sequence joins TRBV12-3 or TRBV12-4 and TRBJ1-1; D call uncertain. Trimming pared 5 bases from V and 1 base from J, leaving 5 bases between. CDR3 size: 12 residues. The CDR3 DNA reads TGTGCCAGCAGTCCACGGAACACTGAAGCTTTCTTT. It codes for CASSPRNTEAFF.

By proportion, this clonotype is medium-sized. The rearrangement uses TRBV3-1 and TRBJ1-1; no clear D. CDR1 is LGHDT and CDR2 is YNNKEL in the germline V gene (reference sequence). Trimming left V 0 bases short and J 7 bases short, with 12 bases between. The CDR3 runs to 14 residues. CDR3 in amino acids: CASSQDTGPVEAFF. The CDR3, as DNA: TGTGCCAGCAGCCAAGACACCGGCCCCGTTGAAGCTTTCTTT.

This chain connects TRBV20-1 to TRBJ1-1; 7 bases line up with TRBD1. CDR1 and CDR2 (germline): DFQATT, SNEGSKA (reference sequence). The J segment lost 5 bases and the V segment lost 2 bases, leaving 5 bases of the junction unmatched. The CDR3 runs to 13 residues. This CDR3 is CSARLGGQTEAFF. The DNA of the CDR3 is TGCAGTGCTAGATTAGGGGGCCAGACTGAAGCTTTCTTT.

DNA for the CDR3: TGTGCCAGCGGGATGTACCAAGAGACCCAGTACTTC. This encodes CASGMYQETQYF. The genes are TRBV12-3 or TRBV12-4 and TRBJ2-5; D remains unclear. The CDR3 has 12 residues. V was cut by 8 bases and J by 0 bases, with 7 bases left in between.

In this sample, this clonotype turned up many times. This chain uses TRBV27 with TRBJ2-1; 9 bases fit TRBD2. Looked up from germline, CDR1 is MNHEY and CDR2 is SMNVEV (reference sequence). The CDR3 is 18 residues long. Unmatched junction bases numbered 13, after V lost 5 bases and J lost 2 bases. The CDR3 DNA reads TGTGCCAGCAGTCCTGGGGGGAGCGGGAGGCCGGCCTACAATGAGCAGTTCTTC. Protein sequence: CASSPGGSGRPAYNEQFF.

As to this clonotype: A single base separates this from a much larger clone, so it may be a read error. The chain joins TRBV13 to TRBJ2-6; D might be TRBD2 (5 bases). There are 15 residues in the CDR3. Germline loops: CDR1 PRHDT, CDR2 FYEKMQ (reference sequence). V lost 3 bases to trimming and J lost 2 bases, with 8 bases between them. The CDR3 DNA is TGTGCCAGCAGCTTTAGCGAGACTGGGGCCAACGTCCTGACTTTC. Translating gives CASSFSETGANVLTF.

This clonotype was seen more than once but under ten times. V and J are TRBV5-1 and TRBJ2-1, with 11 bases identical to TRBD2. V gave up 6 bases and J gave up 7 bases; unmatched junction bases: 15. Germline CDR1 is SGHRS and CDR2 is YFSETQ. The CDR3 is 17 amino acids. In DNA, the CDR3 is TGCGCCAGCAACTATAGAGCCACTAGCGGGAGCCTGAATGAGCAGTTCTTC. Protein product: CASNYRATSGSLNEQFF.

V gene TRBV5-1 combines with J gene TRBJ1-3; possibly TRBD1 for D (6 bases). The length of the CDR3 is 17 residues. In germline, CDR1 is SGHRS, CDR2 YFSETQ. Trimming pared 4 bases from V and 3 bases from J, leaving 20 bases between. CDR3 DNA sequence: TGCGCCAGCAGCATAACGGACAGCTCCTTCTTTGGAAACACCATATATTTT. Its translation: CASSITDSSFFGNTIYF.

The gene calls are TRBV29-1 and TRBJ2-2, with 7 positions matching TRBD2. The CDR3 length is 13 residues. J lost 4 bases, V lost 7 bases, and 6 bases had no gene match. Germline CDR1 is SQVTM and CDR2 is ANQGSEA. CDR3 residues: CSGRLAATGELFF. The CDR3, as DNA: TGCAGCGGTAGACTAGCAGCCACCGGGGAGCTGTTTTTT.

This clonotype was detected many times. The chain combines TRBV20-1 with TRBJ2-7; D remains unclear. V gave up 6 bases and J gave up 0 bases, with 6 bases separating them. The CDR3 is 11 amino acids. Per germline, CDR1 DFQATT and CDR2 SNEGSKA (reference sequence). In nucleotides, the CDR3 is TGCAGTGCCGGAGACTCCTACGAGCAGTACTTC. Its translation: CSAGDSYEQYF.

This clonotype was seen many times. The chain employs TRBV6-5 and TRBJ2-3, with D unresolved. CDR3 size: 12 residues. Between the trimmed V and J ends, which lost 4 bases and 6 bases, there was a span of 8 bases. Germline lookup yields CDR1 MNHEY and CDR2 SVGAGI. This chain's CDR3 is CASSSRGDTQYF. The CDR3 coding sequence is TGTGCCAGCAGTTCACGTGGGGATACGCAGTATTTT.

This clonotype turned up a few times. The chain links TRBV29-1 to TRBJ2-2; a weak D match, TRBD2 (6 bases). V was cut by 5 bases and J by 7 bases, with 14 bases left in between. This CDR3 is built from 13 residues. The V gene's germline CDR1 is SQVTM and CDR2 ANQGSEA. For the CDR3, the DNA is TGCAGCGTTCTTCCTAGCGATGTCGGGGAGCTGTTTTTT. Translated, it gives CSVLPSDVGELFF.

This clonotype was detected many times. CDR3 amino acids: CSARGDNEQFF. CDR3 nucleotides: TGCAGTGCTAGAGGAGACAATGAGCAGTTCTTC. The rearrangement links TRBV20-1 to TRBJ2-1; D unresolved. Germline V lookup: CDR1 DFQATT, CDR2 SNEGSKA (reference sequence). Deletions cut 1 base from V and 5 bases from J, with 3 bases between. The length of the CDR3 is 11 residues.